This record covers a single T cell receptor beta chain. Its target antigen remains unknown. Nothing much larger sits one base from this clone, and base qualities are not available. The data were obtained in a study of naive CD8 T cells in extremely preterm neonates (dated by TCRdb to 2015 to 2018). In terms of the full investigation: The study compared the TCRbeta CDR3 repertoires of sorted naive CD8+ T cells among four age groups: extremely preterm neonates, term neonates, young children and adults.

The study at large found these results: A higher proportion of shared CDR3 nucleotide sequences was found in preterm neonates (approximately 2.7%) than in term neonates (0.4%), young children (about 0.03%) and adults (approximately 0.01%). As limitations, the authors pointed to a small sample size and variable productive template counts among preterm samples. Preterm CDR3s were shorter, with fewer N additions and less junctional trimming, and were closer to germline than those of older groups. Significantly lower iChao1 richness than in all other age groups (p < 0.05) and an even clone distribution were observed in preterm neonates, indicating a less rich repertoire. Prospective longitudinal studies of preterm and term neonates were called for by the authors so that T cell development could be tracked within individuals.

TCRbeta CDR3 regions were amplified from genomic DNA by a two-step, bias-controlled multiplex PCR. The multiplex PCR included primers specific for each TRBV and TRBJ gene segment. The immunoSEQ Assay was used to generate TCRbeta repertoire data. On the study's bioinformatics: A relative-frequency ratio and a modified nearest-neighbor algorithm were applied to filter and cluster reads so that closely related sequences were merged. V, D and J gene assignments for CDR3 sequences followed IMGT annotation. Template counts were corrected for PCR amplification bias by normalization and were quantified against synthetic TCR CDR3 analog sequences. Only unique productive sequences, that is, in-frame CDR3 sequences lacking stop codons, were included in the analyses. The immunoSEQ Analyzer software was used to calculate iChao1 richness and clonality, with clonality defined as 1 minus Pielou's evenness. JMP was used for statistical testing, with Student's t-test or a non-parametric test applied depending on Shapiro-Wilk normality results. As stored in TCRdb, this immuneACCESS dataset retains in-frame rearrangements with V and J assigned. A fraction of the clones does not appear; measured against another copy, unresolved V genes explain less than half of the discrepancy, and the remainder lacks a known reason. The V and J calls and clone size are taken from that table; D and trimming were inferred from the DNA. Here the sample has about 7,300 clones; approximately 90% occur a single time. Jointly, the top ten make up roughly 0.5% of the sample.

About five elective full-term cesarean deliveries at about 36-41 weeks of gestation, with no labor and no rupture of membranes, were the source of the term cord blood. The study left out pregnancies involving fetal demise, active maternal HSV infection or known maternal HIV infection. A FACSAria III cell sorter was used to sort live, Annexin V-negative naive CD8+ T cells (CD3+CD8+CD45RA+CCR7+). Each sample yielded roughly 19,000 to 110,000 sorted naive CD8+ T cells. Preassembled standardized sampling kits were used to collect mixed venous-arterial cord blood. Cord blood stayed at room temperature and was processed within 4 hours after collection. Ficoll-Paque density gradient centrifugation was used to isolate mononuclear cells from diluted blood. Mononuclear cells were cryopreserved in approximately 10% DMSO with roughly 90% FBS and stored long term at -150°C before sorting. After thawing, cells were stained with Annexin V along with antibodies against CD3, CD8, CCR7 and CD45RA. The DNeasy Blood and Tissue Kit was used to extract genomic DNA from sorted cell pellets that had been snap-frozen.

Including the terminal cysteine and phenylalanine, the CDR3 comprises 16 residues. Solely the CDR3 DNA is kept, with 48 bases framed from the first base. The V and J ends are trimmed by 8 bases and 2 bases, leaving 18 bases between them. CDR1 and CDR2 were assigned from the germline V gene (reference sequence) as MNHEY and SMNVEV. Material: naive CD8+ T cells from cord blood. The clonotype originates from a newborn in good health. The chain is encoded by TRBV27 joined to TRBJ2-2; the D gene is possibly TRBD1, with 7 bases matching. The DNA reads TGTGCCAGCTTTAAACCGACAGGGACTAACACCGGGGAGCTGTTTTTT. Translated, it gives CASFKPTGTNTGELFF.